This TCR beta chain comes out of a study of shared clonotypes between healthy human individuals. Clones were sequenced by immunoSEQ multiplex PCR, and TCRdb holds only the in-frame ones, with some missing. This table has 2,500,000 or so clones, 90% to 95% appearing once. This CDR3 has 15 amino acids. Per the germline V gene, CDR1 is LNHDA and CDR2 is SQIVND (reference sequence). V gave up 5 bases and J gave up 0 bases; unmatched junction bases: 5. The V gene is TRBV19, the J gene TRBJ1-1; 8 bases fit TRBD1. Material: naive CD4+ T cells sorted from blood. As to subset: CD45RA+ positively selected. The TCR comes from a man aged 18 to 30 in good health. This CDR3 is CASSPRTGMNTEAFF. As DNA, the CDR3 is TGTGCCAGTAGTCCACGGACAGGGATGAACACTGAAGCTTTCTTT.